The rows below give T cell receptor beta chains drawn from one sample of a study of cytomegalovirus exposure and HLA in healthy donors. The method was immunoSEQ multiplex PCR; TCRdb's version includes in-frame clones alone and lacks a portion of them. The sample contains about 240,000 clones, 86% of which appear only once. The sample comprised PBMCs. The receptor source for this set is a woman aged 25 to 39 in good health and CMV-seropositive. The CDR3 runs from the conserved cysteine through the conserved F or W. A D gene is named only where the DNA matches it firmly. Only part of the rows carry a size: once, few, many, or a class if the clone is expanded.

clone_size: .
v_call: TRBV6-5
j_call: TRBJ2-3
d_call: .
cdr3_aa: CASGDSRYTDTQYF
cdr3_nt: TGTGCCAGCGGGGACTCGCGCTACACAGATACGCAGTATTTT

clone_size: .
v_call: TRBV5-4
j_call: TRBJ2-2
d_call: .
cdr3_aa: CASSPRHGLNTGELFF
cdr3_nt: TGTGCCAGCAGCCCCAGACACGGACTAAACACCGGGGAGCTGTTTTTT

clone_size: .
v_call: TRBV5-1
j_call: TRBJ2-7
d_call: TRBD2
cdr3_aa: CASSPLAGAGFGQYF
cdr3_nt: TGCGCCAGCAGCCCTTTAGCGGGAGCCGGTTTTGGGCAGTACTTC

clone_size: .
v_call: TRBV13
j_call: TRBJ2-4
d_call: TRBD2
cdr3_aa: CASSFMGLAGVGPKNIQYF
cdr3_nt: TGTGCCAGCAGCTTTATGGGGCTAGCGGGAGTGGGGCCCAAAAACATTCAGTACTTC

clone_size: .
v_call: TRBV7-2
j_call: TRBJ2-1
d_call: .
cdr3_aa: CASSNSAGPNNEQFF
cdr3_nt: TGTGCCAGCAGCAATTCTGCGGGCCCCAACAATGAGCAGTTCTTC

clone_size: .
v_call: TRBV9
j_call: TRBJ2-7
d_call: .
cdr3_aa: CASSVATSAYEQYF
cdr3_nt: TGTGCCAGCAGCGTAGCTACGAGCGCCTACGAGCAGTACTTC

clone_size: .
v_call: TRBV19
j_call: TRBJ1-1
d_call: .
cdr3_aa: CASTYSIRDTEAFF
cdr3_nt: TGTGCCAGTACCTACTCTATCCGGGACACTGAAGCTTTCTTT

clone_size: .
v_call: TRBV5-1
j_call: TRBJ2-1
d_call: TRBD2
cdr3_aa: CASSNGTSGRAPFF
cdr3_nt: TGCGCCAGCAGCAACGGGACTAGCGGGAGGGCCCCGTTCTTC

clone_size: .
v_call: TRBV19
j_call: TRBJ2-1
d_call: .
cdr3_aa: CASSIGLYSSYNEQFF
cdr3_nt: TGTGCCAGTAGTATTGGTCTATACAGCTCCTACAATGAGCAGTTCTTC

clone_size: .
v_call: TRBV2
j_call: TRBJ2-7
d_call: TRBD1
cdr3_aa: CASSVPGTGDSYEQYF
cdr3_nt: TGTGCCAGCAGTGTCCCCGGGACAGGTGATTCCTACGAGCAGTACTTC

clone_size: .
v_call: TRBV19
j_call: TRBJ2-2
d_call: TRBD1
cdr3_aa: CASNGQVQGGNTGELFF
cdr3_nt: TGTGCCAGTAACGGGCAGGTACAGGGGGGAAACACCGGGGAGCTGTTTTTT

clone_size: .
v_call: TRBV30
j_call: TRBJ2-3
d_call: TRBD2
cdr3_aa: CAWSVGGSADTQYF
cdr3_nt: TGTGCCTGGAGTGTGGGCGGGAGTGCAGATACGCAGTATTTT

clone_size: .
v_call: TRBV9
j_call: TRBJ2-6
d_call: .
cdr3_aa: CASERRRGTGANVLTF
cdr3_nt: TGTGCCAGTGAACGGAGAAGGGGGACTGGGGCCAACGTCCTGACTTTC

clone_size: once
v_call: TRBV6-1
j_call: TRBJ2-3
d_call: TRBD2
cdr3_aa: CASSSSGSTDTQYF
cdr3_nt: TGTGCCAGCAGTAGTAGCGGGAGCACAGATACGCAGTATTTT

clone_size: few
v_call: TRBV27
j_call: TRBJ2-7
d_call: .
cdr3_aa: CASSVGGGDYDEQYF
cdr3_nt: TGTGCCAGCAGTGTGGGTGGAGGGGATTACGACGAGCAGTACTTC

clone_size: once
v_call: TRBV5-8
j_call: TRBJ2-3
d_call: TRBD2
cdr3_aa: CASSPGLAGSTDTQYF
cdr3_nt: TGTGCCAGCAGCCCAGGGCTAGCGGGGAGCACAGATACGCAGTATTTT